The 23 T cell receptor beta chains reported below all come from one sample, sequenced in a study of T-cell memory formation after mild COVID-19. TCRdb re-called the 5' RACE reads with MiXCR, one entry per CDR3 protein. Of about 140,000 distinct CDR3 sequences in the sample, over 6% were seen once. Sample: PBMCs or a T cell subset sorted from them (not recorded which). These receptors were taken from an adult woman who had mild COVID-19 (a few samples of this study predate the infection). Cell type and time point are not known.

The rearrangement uses TRBV6-5 and TRBJ1-2; D unclear. V lost 7 bases, J lost 0 bases, and 9 bases lay in between. The germline V gene encodes CDR1 MNHEY and CDR2 SVGAGI. The CDR3 has 13 residues. CDR3 DNA sequence: TGTGCCAGCAAAGCCGCAACTAACTATGGCTACACCTTC. This translates into CASKAATNYGYTF.

This clonotype was observed many times. The chain carries TRBV6-5 and TRBJ1-5; D remains unclear. Germline lookup yields CDR1 MNHEY and CDR2 SVGAGI. There are 14 residues in the CDR3. V lost 3 bases, J lost 7 bases, and 13 bases lay in between. The CDR3 region is CASSYDSWVQPQHF. CDR3 bases: TGTGCCAGCAGTTATGATTCCTGGGTCCAGCCCCAGCATTTT.

This clonotype was counted between two and nine times. V is TRBV24-1 and J is TRBJ1-2; maybe TRBD1 (5 bases). The CDR3 extends over 15 amino acids. Trimming removed 3 bases from V and 2 bases from J, with 12 bases in between. Germline CDR1 reads KGHDR; CDR2 reads SFDVKD. The CDR3 here is CATSDGALGNYGYTF. Written as DNA, the CDR3 is TGTGCCACCAGTGATGGGGCCCTAGGGAACTATGGCTACACCTTC.

This chain uses TRBV4-1 with TRBJ1-2; 7 positions agree with TRBD1. Germline V CDR1 and CDR2: MGHRA, YSYEKL. The CDR3 is 16 amino acids. The junction had 15 bases not matched to a gene; V was cut back by 4 bases and J by 7 bases. The CDR3 DNA is TGCGCCAGCAGCCGAGCGACAGGGAGGGAAAATGGTGGCTACACCTTC. Protein: CASSRATGRENGGYTF.

This clonotype was seen repeatedly, ten times or more. This sequence joins TRBV5-5 and TRBJ1-3; D call uncertain. Trimming stripped 0 bases from V and 0 bases from J, with 7 bases between. Germline loops: CDR1 SGHKS, CDR2 YYEKEE (reference sequence). This CDR3 has 15 amino acids. Here the CDR3 reads CASSLVSVSGNTIYF. Written as DNA, the CDR3 is TGTGCCAGCAGCTTGGTGTCAGTCTCTGGAAACACCATATATTTT.

This sequence joins TRBV5-1 and TRBJ2-1; D remains unclear. Germline V gene data show CDR1 as SGHRS and CDR2 as YFSETQ. V was clipped by 4 bases and J by 6 bases, with 8 bases between them. This CDR3 is 12 amino acids long. CDR3 protein: CASSPAINEQFF. The DNA of the CDR3 is TGCGCCAGCAGCCCGGCCATCAATGAGCAGTTCTTC. Combining the CDR3 with reference TRBV5-1 and TRBJ2-1 gives the whole variable domain KAGVTQTPRYLIKTRGQQVTLSCSPISGHRSVSWYQQTPGQGLQFLFEYFSETQRNKGNFPGRFSGRQFSNSRSEMNVSTLELGDSALYLCASSPAINEQFFGPGTRLTVL.

This clonotype has only a few counts. The V gene is TRBV5-1, the J gene TRBJ1-3; D possibly corresponds to TRBD1 (5 bases). V was shortened by 0 bases and J by 2 bases, with 12 bases between the two germline ends. This CDR3 contains 16 residues. Germline-derived CDR1 and CDR2 are SGHRS and YFSETQ. This CDR3 reads CASSLVQVGTGNTIYF. The CDR3 nucleotides read TGCGCCAGCAGCTTGGTACAGGTTGGAACTGGAAACACCATATATTTT.

There are many counts of this clonotype. This chain joins TRBV4-2 and TRBJ2-1; D is unresolved. Trimming cost V 1 base and J 3 bases, with 13 bases left between them. The CDR3 is 16 amino acids. The germline V gene has CDR1 LGHNA and CDR2 YNFKEQ. CDR3 sequence reads: CASSQGADPVYNEQFF. CDR3 nucleotides: TGTGCCAGCAGCCAAGGGGCAGATCCAGTCTACAATGAGCAGTTCTTC.

This clonotype was seen a handful of times. The CDR3 sequence: CASSQVADTQYF. For the CDR3, the DNA is TGTGCCAGCAGCCAAGTAGCAGATACGCAGTATTTT. This rearrangement joins TRBV3-1 to TRBJ2-3; D uncertain. With 1 base removed from V and 4 bases from J, the gap between germline ends came to 3 bases. Germline CDR1 and CDR2: LGHDT and YNNKEL (reference sequence). The CDR3 is made up of 12 amino acids.

This clonotype appeared a few times. The chain joins TRBV7-8 to TRBJ2-2, with 8 bases aligning to TRBD2. CDR1 is SGHVS and CDR2 is FQNEAQ in the germline V gene. V trimming: 3 bases; J trimming: 0 bases; junction bases outside the gene matches: 9. The CDR3 covers 18 residues. CDR3 loop: CASSLRSSGRANTGELFF. CDR3 sequence (DNA): TGTGCCAGCAGCTTGAGGTCGAGCGGGAGAGCGAACACCGGGGAGCTGTTTTTT. The full variable domain, its missing parts supplied by reference TRBV7-8 and TRBJ2-2, is GAGVSQSPRYKVAKRGQDVALRCDPISGHVSLFWYQQALGQGPEFLTYFQNEAQLDKSGLPSDRFFAERPEGSVSTLKIQRTQQEDSAVYLCASSLRSSGRANTGELFFGEGSRLTVL.

In its sample, this clonotype was seen many times. The chain is built from TRBV7-9 and TRBJ2-5; D is possibly TRBD2 (5 bases). This CDR3 comprises 15 residues. CDR1 and CDR2 from the germline V gene are SEHNR and FQNEAQ (reference sequence). V lost 1 base and J 2 bases, leaving 11 bases between the germline ends. The CDR3 DNA follows: TGTGCCAGCAGCTTAGGCGCAGCGGTTCAAGAGACCCAGTACTTC. Translated: CASSLGAAVQETQYF.

This rearrangement joins TRBV5-1 to TRBJ1-1; maybe TRBD1 (6 bases). Trimming cost V 4 bases and J 0 bases, with 10 bases left between them. The length of the CDR3 is 14 residues. Germline V gives CDR1 SGHRS, CDR2 YFSETQ. The CDR3 bases are TGCGCCAGCAGCCGAGACAGGCTGAACACTGAAGCTTTCTTT. Translated: CASSRDRLNTEAFF. Supplemented by reference TRBV5-1 and TRBJ1-1, the full variable domain reads KAGVTQTPRYLIKTRGQQVTLSCSPISGHRSVSWYQQTPGQGLQFLFEYFSETQRNKGNFPGRFSGRQFSNSRSEMNVSTLELGDSALYLCASSRDRLNTEAFFGQGTRLTVV.

Many counts were recorded for this clonotype. CDR3: CATSEQGNEQFF. Written as DNA, the CDR3 is TGTGCCACCAGCGAACAGGGAAATGAGCAGTTCTTC. The chain carries TRBV15 and TRBJ2-1; maybe TRBD1 (6 bases). The CDR3 is 12 residues long. V shed 5 bases and J shed 7 bases, with 9 bases lying between them. Germline loops: CDR1 LNHNV, CDR2 YYDKDF (reference sequence).

There are many counts of this clonotype. The chain uses TRBV29-1 and TRBJ1-1; D might be TRBD1 (6 bases). V lost 2 bases, J lost 3 bases, and 7 bases lay in between. The germline CDR1 and CDR2 sequences are SQVTM and ANQGSEA. The CDR3 extends over 12 amino acids. CDR3 sequence reads: CSVERGYTEAFF. In nucleotides, the CDR3 is TGCAGCGTTGAAAGGGGGTACACTGAAGCTTTCTTT.

This clonotype has at least ten counts. The gene calls are TRBV27 and TRBJ2-5; a possible D gene is TRBD1 (8 bases). This CDR3 contains 16 residues. Germline lookup yields CDR1 MNHEY and CDR2 SMNVEV (reference sequence). V was cut by 6 bases and J by 5 bases, with 22 bases left in between. The CDR3 protein is CASSQGAGEGWETQYF. CDR3 coding DNA: TGTGCCAGCAGCCAGGGGGCGGGAGAGGGGTGGGAGACCCAGTACTTC.

This clonotype was observed many times. The V gene is TRBV25-1, the J gene TRBJ1-5; unclear D gene. The CDR3 has 15 residues. The V gene lost 3 bases and the J gene lost 2 bases, with 11 bases spanning the gap. CDR1 and CDR2 from the germline V gene are MGHDK and SYGVNS. The CDR3 nucleotides are TGTGCCAGCAGTGATTCAGCGGATGGCAATCAGCCCCAGCATTTT. Protein sequence: CASSDSADGNQPQHF.

This clonotype was seen many times. The chain has TRBV6-5 and TRBJ2-3, with TRBD2 identical over 10 bases. V shed 5 bases and J 2 bases; nucleotides not matched to a gene: 10. The CDR3 is made up of 17 amino acids. The V gene's germline CDR1 is MNHEY and CDR2 SVGAGI. CDR3: CASSPSTSGWTTDTQYF. The CDR3 DNA is TGTGCCAGCAGTCCATCGACTAGCGGGTGGACCACAGATACGCAGTATTTT.

This clonotype was recorded a few times. V usage is TRBV5-1 and J usage is TRBJ1-1; D gene ambiguous. The CDR3 extends over 17 amino acids. Germline V gene sequence: CDR1 SGHRS, CDR2 YFSETQ. Trimming left V 0 bases short and J 5 bases short, with 20 bases between. For the CDR3, the DNA is TGCGCCAGCAGCTTGGAAGTATCCGGGTCGCTGGGGACTGAAGCTTTCTTT. This sequence encodes CASSLEVSGSLGTEAFF.

The sample holds many counts of this clonotype. This chain links TRBV5-1 with TRBJ1-5; no clear D. Trimming stripped 2 bases from V and 5 bases from J, with 8 bases between. CDR1 is SGHRS and CDR2 is YFSETQ in the germline V gene. The CDR3 covers 13 residues. The CDR3 sequence: CASSLSVDQPQHF. In DNA, the CDR3 is TGCGCCAGCAGCTTAAGCGTAGATCAGCCCCAGCATTTT.

This chain connects TRBV15 to TRBJ2-1; D possibly matches TRBD1 or TRBD2 (6 bases each). This CDR3 region has 16 residues. V was trimmed by 1 base and J by 5 bases, leaving 15 bases between them. The germline gives CDR1 LNHNV, CDR2 YYDKDF (reference sequence). The CDR3 bases are TGTGCCACCAGCAGAGGGCCCCAAGGGGGGAACAATGAGCAGTTCTTC. Amino acids: CATSRGPQGGNNEQFF.

V is TRBV30 and J is TRBJ1-2; 11 bases fit TRBD1. Germline CDR1 GTSNPN, CDR2 SVGIG (reference sequence). V lost 5 bases and J lost 7; bases outside the gene matches: 3. The CDR3 totals 12 residues. In nucleotides, the CDR3 is TGTGCCTGGGGACAGGGGGCAGGTGGCTACACCTTC. Translated, it gives CAWGQGAGGYTF.

In this sample, this clonotype turned up many times. J is TRBJ2-1 and V is TRBV3-1; 8 bases are a match to TRBD2. Per germline, CDR1 LGHDT and CDR2 YNNKEL (reference sequence). The CDR3 length is 16 residues. Trimming removed 4 bases from V and 1 base from J; junction bases left unmatched: 6. CDR3 sequence (DNA): TGTGCCAGCAGCCCAGGGAGCGGGGGTTCCTACAATGAGCAGTTCTTC. Protein product: CASSPGSGGSYNEQFF.

Only a few counts were recorded for this clonotype. The chain combines TRBV7-2 with TRBJ2-7; D gene uncertain. The ends were cut back, 5 bases at V and 6 bases at J, with 17 bases in the middle. Germline CDR1 and CDR2: SGHTA and FQGNSA. This CDR3 contains 14 residues. CDR3 nucleotide sequence: TGTGCCAGCAGCGTAATTCTCTATGAAGGCGAGCAGTACTTC. Translation: CASSVILYEGEQYF.